This T cell receptor (beta chain) was observed in a study of post-analysis software for immune sequencing data (dated by TCRdb to about 2015). Context from the whole study: Disease courses on record covered relapsing-remitting, secondary progressive and progressive-relapsing multiple sclerosis, though some patients had no subtype annotation. The patient repertoires were compared against approximately ten previously published healthy control repertoires obtained from donors aged roughly 6 to 28 years. A subset of samples was prepared in parallel using single-end sample barcoding, then pooled and co-amplified after Illumina adapter ligation.

TCR beta repertoires were profiled from peripheral blood of approximately 13 young patients with multiple sclerosis to demonstrate the VDJtools post-analysis software. The multiple sclerosis patients were children and adolescents between roughly 6 and 16 years of age. The method behind the library was PCR. Sequencing used an Illumina HiSeq 2500. To reduce PCR and sequencing biases, unique molecular identifiers were built into the TCR beta cDNA libraries. Every 1 to 10 million input T cells yielded roughly 500,000 cDNA molecules, meaning each molecule approximated one T cell. Patient libraries were prepared and sequenced with the same protocol used for the earlier healthy control dataset. Within a given batch, samples were prepared together, multiplexed and sequenced on the same HiSeq lane. Regarding the original processing steps: MIGEC was used to process the raw barcoded reads, and molecular identifier groups with only a single read were discarded before consensus assembly and CDR3 extraction. Clonotype tables were post-analysed with VDJtools, normalizing diversity by down-sampling all datasets to the smallest sample size. Repertoire overlap clustering matched CDR3 amino acid but not nucleotide sequences to correct batch-related cross-sample contamination. Starting from the raw public reads, TCRdb applied fastp trimming at Q25, assembled clones with MiXCR and retained in-frame beta chains. Every CDR3 protein is listed once, alongside the most common genes and DNA of its rows. For this entry, the V and J calls and clone size follow TCRdb and not the study's own pipeline. This sample gives around 770,000 distinct CDR3 sequences in total; 40% to 55% of them show up just once. Of the sample, roughly 5% is held by the ten largest clones.

The CDR3 runs 14 residues from the cysteine to the phenylalanine. Just CDR3 DNA is preserved here, 42 bases in frame from base 1. CDR1 SSHAT and CDR2 FNYEAQ are derived from the germline V gene (reference sequence). The table lists this clonotype with a few counts. Its antigen is not yet known. A read error may account for a junction end that differs from germline. Broader findings and caveats from the paper: Direct clustering with F measure showed strong co-clustering of samples prepared in the same batch, prompting a batch-effect correction. Patients showed significantly higher frequencies than controls for 4 or 5 TRBV segments, among them TRBV5-6, TRBV5-1 and TRBV20-1. Multiple sclerosis patients had significantly lower normalized Chao1 diversity than controls, a result that suggests substantial peripheral T-cell clonal expansion. The control group was slightly older than the multiple sclerosis patient group.

The rearrangement combines TRBV7-7 with TRBJ2-3, and possibly TRBD2, on 6 matching bases. The origin of this receptor is a girl between 10 and 17 years old with multiple sclerosis. The sequencing sample was made of blood. The CDR3 reads as follows: CASSPSSGTDTQYF. The bases read TGTGCTAGCAGCCCGTCTAGCGGCACAGATACGCAGTATTTT.